Listed below are T cell receptor beta chains from one sample, sequenced in a study of blood T cell repertoires in COVID-19. Clones were read by immunoSEQ multiplex PCR, and TCRdb kept only the in-frame ones, dropping some. Of approximately 72,000 clones listed, around four fifths are singletons. Sequenced: peripheral blood. The receptors derive from a woman older than 75 with acute or convalescent COVID-19. CDR3s include the opening cysteine and the closing phenylalanine or tryptophan. A D gene is named only where the DNA matches it firmly. Clone size is stated in some rows and not others, as once, few, many or a class when expanded.

cdr3_aa	cdr3_nt	j_call	v_call	clone_size	d_call
CASAIALGGSKNIQYF	TGTGCTAGTGCCATAGCCCTGGGGGGTTCCAAAAACATTCAGTACTTC	TRBJ2-4	TRBV12-5	-	-
CASLQGSTEAFF	TGTGCCAGCCTCCAGGGTAGCACTGAAGCTTTCTTT	TRBJ1-1	TRBV18	-	-
CSVVGGGNEQFF	TGCAGCGTTGTTGGCGGGGGGAATGAGCAGTTCTTC	TRBJ2-1	TRBV29-1	-	TRBD2
CASSFGTGDTGELFF	TGTGCCAGCAGCTTTGGGACAGGGGACACCGGGGAGCTGTTTTTT	TRBJ2-2	TRBV11-3	-	TRBD1
CASSLVGGSSYNEQFF	TGTGCCAGCAGCTTAGTGGGGGGAAGCTCCTACAATGAGCAGTTCTTC	TRBJ2-1	TRBV7-6	-	-
CAWSAGQGGYGYTF	TGTGCCTGGAGTGCAGGGCAGGGAGGCTATGGCTACACCTTC	TRBJ1-2	TRBV30	-	-
CASSKQGGNEKLFF	TGTGCCAGCAGTAAACAGGGTGGAAATGAAAAACTGTTTTTT	TRBJ1-4	TRBV6-2/TRBV6-3	-	-
CASTLDISRNTIYF	TGTGCCAGCACCCTCGACATTTCTAGAAACACCATATATTTT	TRBJ1-3	TRBV6-5	once	-
CASSPGLAGFQETQYF	TGTGCCAGTAGCCCCGGGCTAGCGGGGTTCCAAGAGACCCAGTACTTC	TRBJ2-5	TRBV19	-	TRBD2
CASSSTGPNSPLHF	TGTGCCAGCAGTTCCACAGGGCCTAATTCACCCCTCCACTTT	TRBJ1-6	TRBV6-5	few	-
CASSYNSQNIQYF	TGTGCCAGCAGTTATAACTCACAGAACATTCAGTACTTC	TRBJ2-4	TRBV6-2/TRBV6-3	-	-
CASRGFSGRAHYNEQFF	TGCGCCAGCAGGGGCTTTAGCGGGAGGGCCCACTACAATGAGCAGTTCTTC	TRBJ2-1	TRBV10-2	-	TRBD2
CASKGQSVPHQPQHF	TGTGCCAGCAAAGGACAGTCTGTTCCCCATCAGCCCCAGCATTTT	TRBJ1-5	TRBV6-5	few	-
CAWSYGTEETQYF	TGTGCCTGGAGTTACGGGACAGAAGAGACCCAGTACTTC	TRBJ2-5	TRBV30	-	TRBD1
CASSQRYRDRDYEQYF	TGTGCCAGCAGCCAACGATACCGGGACAGGGATTACGAGCAGTACTTC	TRBJ2-7	TRBV3-1/TRBV3-2	-	TRBD1
CASSPGHKSSYEQYF	TGTGCCAGCAGTCCGGGACATAAAAGCTCCTACGAGCAGTACTTC	TRBJ2-7	TRBV6-2/TRBV6-3	-	-
CASSKVDSEPYGYTF	TGTGCCAGCAGCAAAGTAGACAGCGAACCCTATGGCTACACCTTC	TRBJ1-2	TRBV21-1	-	-
CASSSHTGGVGYTF	TGTGCCAGCAGTTCCCACACAGGGGGTGTGGGCTACACCTTC	TRBJ1-2	TRBV27	-	TRBD1
CASSPIRQGAIGGGETQYF	TGTGCCAGCTCACCAATCCGACAGGGGGCTATTGGTGGCGGAGAGACCCAGTACTTC	TRBJ2-5	TRBV18	-	TRBD1
CAWTLRSYGYTF	TGTGCCTGGACACTCCGGAGCTATGGCTACACCTTC	TRBJ1-2	TRBV30	-	-
CASSTGTGADTQYF	TGCGCCAGCAGCACCGGGACAGGGGCAGATACGCAGTATTTT	TRBJ2-3	TRBV5-1	-	TRBD1
CASSLSSESSYEQYF	TGTGCCAGCAGCTTATCGTCGGAGAGCTCCTACGAGCAGTACTTC	TRBJ2-7	TRBV7-3	-	-
CASSSAPGLAGNNEQFF	TGTGCCAGCAGTTCCGCGCCGGGACTAGCGGGTAACAATGAGCAGTTCTTC	TRBJ2-1	TRBV6-2/TRBV6-3	few	TRBD2
CASSPDGGQLREQYF	TGTGCCAGCAGTCCGGACGGGGGGCAATTACGCGAGCAGTACTTC	TRBJ2-7	TRBV6-5	-	-
CASSLVSRGDGGYTF	TGTGCCAGCAGCTTGGTCAGCAGGGGGGATGGTGGCTACACCTTC	TRBJ1-2	TRBV5-6	-	TRBD1
CASSYSTGTNYGYTF	TGTGCCAGCAGTTACTCGACAGGGACTAACTATGGCTACACCTTC	TRBJ1-2	TRBV6-5	-	TRBD1
CASSLGGTMNTEAFF	TGCGCCAGCAGCTTGGGAGGGACAATGAACACTGAAGCTTTCTTT	TRBJ1-1	TRBV5-1	-	-
CASSQQGSRFSYEQYF	TGTGCCAGCAGTCAACAGGGTAGCAGATTCTCCTACGAGCAGTACTTC	TRBJ2-7	TRBV7-9	-	-
CASSALGGVGANVLTF	TGTGCCAGTAGTGCCCTGGGAGGGGTCGGGGCCAACGTCCTGACTTTC	TRBJ2-6	TRBV19	-	TRBD2
CSVGLAGGVNEQFF	TGCAGCGTTGGTCTAGCGGGAGGCGTCAATGAGCAGTTCTTC	TRBJ2-1	TRBV29-1	once	TRBD2
CASSTGDSNQPQHF	TGTGCCAGCAGCACAGGGGATAGCAATCAGCCCCAGCATTTT	TRBJ1-5	TRBV3-1/TRBV3-2	-	TRBD1
CASSLSDPPGETQYF	TGTGCCAGCTCACTTTCGGACCCTCCGGGGGAGACCCAGTACTTC	TRBJ2-5	TRBV18	-	-
CASSVAGTGSNEQFF	TGTGCCAGCAGCGTAGCCGGGACAGGGAGCAATGAGCAGTTCTTC	TRBJ2-1	TRBV9	-	TRBD1
CAWTGYSSYNSPLHF	TGTGCCTGGACAGGCTATAGCTCCTATAATTCACCCCTCCACTTT	TRBJ1-6	TRBV30	-	-
CASSRASQGALYEQYF	TGTGCCAGCAGTAGGGCTTCACAGGGGGCTCTCTACGAGCAGTACTTC	TRBJ2-7	TRBV27	-	TRBD1
CASSLGQDQETQYF	TGTGCCAGCAGCTTGGGACAGGACCAAGAGACCCAGTACTTC	TRBJ2-5	TRBV5-4	-	-
CASSQDLGSRIYGYTF	TGCGCCAGCAGCCAAGATCTGGGCAGCCGGATTTACGGCTACACCTTC	TRBJ1-2	TRBV4-1	-	-
CTSSPMCERGSTDTQYF	TGCACCAGCAGCCCAATGTGCGAGCGGGGGAGCACAGATACGCAGTATTTT	TRBJ2-3	TRBV1	-	-
CASSRPGLSTDTQYF	TGTGCCAGCAGCCGCCCGGGACTAAGCACAGATACGCAGTATTTT	TRBJ2-3	TRBV7-2	-	TRBD2
CASSLQRGAYEQYF	TGTGCCAGCAGCCTACAGCGGGGGGCTTACGAGCAGTACTTC	TRBJ2-7	TRBV3-1/TRBV3-2	-	TRBD2
CASSLGEGLWTQYF	TGTGCCAGCAGCTTAGGGGAGGGGTTGTGGACCCAGTACTTC	TRBJ2-5	TRBV21-1	-	-
CASSLGSGNGYTF	TGTGCCAGCAGCTTAGGATCCGGGAATGGCTACACCTTC	TRBJ1-2	TRBV7-2	-	-
CASSPDYSGNTIYF	TGTGCCAGCAGCCCCGACTACTCAGGAAACACCATATATTTT	TRBJ1-3	TRBV9	few	-
CASSVGGRNEQFF	TGCGCCAGCTCTGTGGGGGGGCGCAATGAGCAGTTCTTC	TRBJ2-1	TRBV5-1	-	-
CASSPRERGDYNEQFF	TGTGCCAGCAGCCCCCGAGAGCGGGGGGATTACAATGAGCAGTTCTTC	TRBJ2-1	TRBV3-1/TRBV3-2	-	TRBD2
CASSNSYGYTF	TGTGCCAGTAGTAACTCCTATGGCTACACCTTC	TRBJ1-2	TRBV19	-	-
CASSLESSGGAGTGELFF	TGCGCCAGCAGCTTGGAGTCTAGCGGGGGGGCCGGGACCGGGGAGCTGTTTTTT	TRBJ2-2	TRBV5-1	many	TRBD2
CASSPPGRGGQPQHF	TGTGCCAGCTCACCACCTGGTCGGGGAGGACAGCCCCAGCATTTT	TRBJ1-5	TRBV18	-	-
CASSSSGTNNEQFF	TGTGCCAGCAGTTCCTCCGGGACAAACAATGAGCAGTTCTTC	TRBJ2-1	TRBV28	-	-
CARSLVGTQGIQYF	TGTGCCAGAAGCTTGGTAGGGACTCAAGGCATTCAGTACTTC	TRBJ2-4	TRBV5-3	few	-
CASSLAPAGGFNEQFF	TGCGCCAGCAGCTTGGCCCCAGCGGGGGGATTCAATGAGCAGTTCTTC	TRBJ2-1	TRBV5-1	-	TRBD2
CASSSEENTEAFF	TGTGCCAGCAGTTCTGAGGAGAACACTGAAGCTTTCTTT	TRBJ1-1	TRBV12-3/TRBV12-4	-	-
CASSLLSGGTGNYGYTF	TGTGCCAGCTCACTACTAAGTGGGGGGACAGGGAACTATGGCTACACCTTC	TRBJ1-2	TRBV18	-	TRBD1
CASSKDPGDEQFF	TGTGCCAGCTCAAAAGACCCGGGGGATGAGCAGTTCTTC	TRBJ2-1	TRBV18	-	-
CASSQLVAKNIQYF	TGTGCCAGCAGCCAACTAGTAGCCAAAAACATTCAGTACTTC	TRBJ2-4	TRBV11-2	-	-
CASSEGAQNQPQHF	TGTGCCAGCAGCGAGGGGGCGCAGAATCAGCCCCAGCATTTT	TRBJ1-5	TRBV9	-	TRBD1
CASSESGTGTYEQYF	TGTGCCAGCAGTGAATCCGGAACAGGGACCTACGAGCAGTACTTC	TRBJ2-7	TRBV6-1	medium-sized	-